These T cell receptor beta chains were read from a single sample in a study of blood T cell repertoires in COVID-19. Clones were sequenced by immunoSEQ multiplex PCR, and TCRdb holds only the in-frame ones, with some missing. The data contain roughly 70,000 clones, more than 70% of them singletons. The specimen sequenced was peripheral blood. The source is a man in his 70s with COVID-19, enrolled during active disease. Each CDR3 is given with its conserved first and last residue. The order of the fields is CDR3 DNA, CDR3 protein, CDR3 length, V gene, J gene, clone size, D gene. A D gene is named only where the DNA matches it firmly. Only some rows state a clone size, as once, few, many or a class for expanded clones.

TGTGCCAGCAGCCCCCGACAGGGGTCTGGCTACACCTTC	CASSPRQGSGYTF	13	TRBV9	TRBJ1-2	few	TRBD1
TGCAGCGCAACCTTAGCGGGAGATCAAAATGAGCAGTTCTTC	CSATLAGDQNEQFF	14	TRBV29-1	TRBJ2-1	NA	TRBD2
TGTGCCAGCTCACCAGGTCTTGGCCCCACGAGGACTGAAGCTTTCTTT	CASSPGLGPTRTEAFF	16	TRBV18	TRBJ1-1	NA	NA
TGTGCCTGGAGGGCCTTAGGGGGACAGGGGAATAACTATGGCTACACCTTC	CAWRALGGQGNNYGYTF	17	TRBV30	TRBJ1-2	NA	TRBD1
TGCAGCGTTGATACAGGGGGAGGCTACACCTTC	CSVDTGGGYTF	11	TRBV29-1	TRBJ1-2	NA	TRBD1
TGTGCCAGCAGCTCAGACAGTTACCAGCCCCAGCATTTT	CASSSDSYQPQHF	13	TRBV11-2	TRBJ1-5	NA	NA
TGTGCCAGCAGCTCCGGGGGAACCTATGGCTACACCTTC	CASSSGGTYGYTF	13	TRBV3-1/TRBV3-2	TRBJ1-2	few	NA
TGTGCCAGCAGCCAGGAGGGGTCGAGTGAGCAGTTCTTC	CASSQEGSSEQFF	13	TRBV7-2	TRBJ2-1	once	NA
TGTGCCCCATGCCCCTCGAGGGTCACTGAAGCTTTCTTT	CAPCPSRVTEAFF	13	TRBV6-5	TRBJ1-1	NA	NA
TGTGCCAGCAGCATAGCGGGAGCGGGAGATACGCAGTATTTT	CASSIAGAGDTQYF	14	TRBV2	TRBJ2-3	NA	TRBD2
TGTGCCATGAGCCGGACGGGAAGCTCCTACGAGCAGTACTTC	CAMSRTGSSYEQYF	14	TRBV10-3	TRBJ2-7	NA	NA
TGTGCCAGCAGCTCCCTCGGGACAGCTTCCTACGAGCAGTACTTC	CASSSLGTASYEQYF	15	TRBV11-3	TRBJ2-7	NA	TRBD1
TGTGCCAGCAGTTTAAATCCGACCAGGCTGAACACCGGGGAGCTGTTTTTT	CASSLNPTRLNTGELFF	17	TRBV27	TRBJ2-2	NA	NA
TGCGCCAGCAGCTTGGAGCCTAGACAGGGGGGAGGTGGCTACACCTTC	CASSLEPRQGGGGYTF	16	TRBV5-1	TRBJ1-2	NA	TRBD1
TGTGCCAGCAGTCGGCTGAGGGGGTCTGGTTACGAGCAGTACTTC	CASSRLRGSGYEQYF	15	TRBV5-5	TRBJ2-7	NA	NA